The 16 T cell receptor beta chains below were found in one sample sequenced in a study of regulatory T cells in long-lasting Graves disease. Combining iRepertoire HTBI primers with Arm-PCR of CDR3 regions, the authors built TCR beta libraries. TCRdb redid the calling of the multiplex PCR reads with MiXCR, one entry per CDR3 protein. The table records roughly 380,000 distinct CDR3 sequences, about a sixth of them present only once. Time point of the sample: newly diagnosed GD, antithyroid drugs for less than 3 months. From PBMCs, RNA was extracted and then used to make the TCR library. The sequenced sample was peripheral blood mononuclear cells (PBMCs), obtained at new diagnosis, from a patient treated with antithyroid drugs. Receptors were obtained from a female donor with Graves disease.

The CDR3 coding sequence is TGTGCCAGCAGCGTACGGGACAGAAATCGGGTAGAGGATGAAAAACTGTTTTTT. Its protein product is CASSVRDRNRVEDEKLFF. The V call is TRBV9, the J call TRBJ1-4; 7 positions match TRBD1. CDR3 length: 18 amino acids. Germline V CDR1 and CDR2: SGDLS, YYNGEE. V was clipped by 1 base and J by 6 bases; unmatched bases: 15.

This clonotype was detected ten times or more. The V gene is TRBV15, the J gene TRBJ2-5; 8 nucleotides align to TRBD1. V lost 5 bases and J lost 5; bases outside the gene matches: 4. Germline lookup yields CDR1 LNHNV and CDR2 YYDKDF (reference sequence). The CDR3 consists of 13 residues. CDR3 sequence: CATSAQGEETQYF. For the CDR3, the DNA is TGTGCCACCAGCGCACAGGGGGAGGAGACCCAGTACTTC.

This clonotype was counted between two and nine times. This chain joins TRBV27 and TRBJ2-2; D is ambiguous. The V gene's germline CDR1 is MNHEY and CDR2 SMNVEV (reference sequence). The CDR3 covers 14 residues. Trimming left V 4 bases short and J 6 bases short, with 12 bases between. The DNA for the CDR3 is TGTGCCAGCAGTTGGGCGACCGCTTCCGGGGAGCTGTTTTTT. Its translation is CASSWATASGELFF.

This clonotype has only a few counts. The rearrangement joins TRBV6-2 or TRBV6-3 to TRBJ2-5; D is undetermined. CDR1 MNHEY and CDR2 SVGEGT come from the germline V gene. V was trimmed by 5 bases and J by 1 base, leaving 14 bases between them. The CDR3 is 15 residues long. This chain's CDR3 is CASSEPSHFQETQYF. The CDR3 DNA reads TGTGCCAGCAGTGAACCGAGTCATTTCCAAGAGACCCAGTACTTC.

This clonotype was counted ten times or more. The V call is TRBV28, the J call TRBJ1-2; the D is unclear. Germline CDR1 reads MDHEN; CDR2 reads SYDVKM. CDR3 size: 17 residues. Trimming cost V 5 bases and J 0 bases, with 19 bases left between them. The CDR3 protein is CASSPSSGRASNYGYTF. DNA for the CDR3: TGTGCCAGCAGTCCCTCGAGCGGTCGGGCTTCTAACTATGGCTACACCTTC.

The chain couples TRBV7-3 to TRBJ2-3; 10 nucleotides align to TRBD2. The CDR3 has 15 amino acids. J gave up 4 bases and V 5 bases, and 6 bases lay outside the gene matches. The germline gives CDR1 SGHTA, CDR2 FQGTGA. The CDR3 region is CASSQAGGPADTQYF. The CDR3 DNA follows: TGTGCCAGCAGCCAAGCGGGGGGGCCCGCAGATACGCAGTATTTT. Based on the CDR3 plus reference TRBV7-3 and TRBJ2-3, the full variable domain is GAGVSQTPSNKVTEKGKYVELRCDPISGHTALYWYRQSLGQGPEFLIYFQGTGAADDSGLPNDRFFAVRPEGSVSTLKIQRTERGDSAVYLCASSQAGGPADTQYFGPGTRLTVL.

V gene TRBV7-9 combines with J gene TRBJ1-4, with D unclear. The germline V and J ends were trimmed by 5 bases and 3 bases, with 16 bases remaining between them. This CDR3 comprises 16 residues. Germline V gene sequence: CDR1 SEHNR, CDR2 FQNEAQ (reference sequence). In DNA, the CDR3 is TGTGCCAGCAGCAACGACGTATCTAGGCCTAATGAAAAACTGTTTTTT. Translating it yields CASSNDVSRPNEKLFF. The variable domain in full, completed from reference TRBV7-9 and TRBJ1-4, reads DTGVSQNPRHKITKRGQNVTFRCDPISEHNRLYWYRQTLGQGPEFLTYFQNEAQLEKSRLLSDRFSAERPKGSFSTLEIQRTEQGDSAMYLCASSNDVSRPNEKLFFGSGTQLSVL.

In this sample, this clonotype turned up many times. The chain links TRBV5-6 to TRBJ1-1; D may be TRBD1 (6 bases). Germline loops: CDR1 SGHDT, CDR2 YYEEEE. The CDR3 runs 14 residues. V gave up 2 bases and J gave up 1 base, with 9 bases separating them. This CDR3 reads CASSLQGWNTEAFF. CDR3 DNA sequence: TGTGCCAGCAGCTTACAGGGTTGGAACACTGAAGCTTTCTTT.

This clonotype showed up just a few times. The gene calls are TRBV20-1 and TRBJ2-4, with 8 bases identical to TRBD1. The CDR3 loop spans 15 amino acids. The J segment lost 6 bases and the V segment lost 4 bases, leaving 11 bases of the junction unmatched. Per germline, CDR1 DFQATT and CDR2 SNEGSKA (reference sequence). CDR3 sequence (DNA): TGCAGTGCTATTACCACGCAGGGGGCGGGAAACATTCAGTACTTC. Protein sequence: CSAITTQGAGNIQYF.

This clonotype was detected only a few times. V and J are TRBV29-1 and TRBJ2-1, with TRBD2 matching 10 bases. The germline V gene has CDR1 SQVTM and CDR2 ANQGSEA. The CDR3 contains 16 residues. Trimming cost V 3 bases and J 4 bases; bases outside gene matches: 9. CDR3 bases: TGCAGCGTTGATGGTGCTAGCGGGAGAGGGTACAATGAGCAGTTCTTC. Amino acids: CSVDGASGRGYNEQFF.

Only a few counts were recorded for this clonotype. This chain uses TRBV7-2 with TRBJ2-5, with D uncertain. Germline CDR1 and CDR2: SGHTA and FQGNSA. Trimming took off 5 bases at V and 4 bases at J, with 17 bases between the two ends. This CDR3 contains 15 residues. This CDR3 is CASSPSSTALETQYF. Written as DNA, the CDR3 is TGTGCCAGCAGCCCTTCAAGTACAGCATTAGAGACCCAGTACTTC.

This rearrangement joins TRBV5-1 to TRBJ2-2; the match to TRBD2 covers 12 bases. Germline trimming cut 3 bases from V and 7 bases from J; bases unmatched to any gene: 10. Germline CDR1 SGHRS, CDR2 YFSETQ. The CDR3 totals 17 residues. The CDR3 is CASSSPTSGSAVGELFF. Here the CDR3 DNA reads TGCGCCAGCAGCTCTCCGACTAGCGGGAGTGCAGTCGGGGAGCTGTTTTTT.

The chain couples TRBV10-2 to TRBJ2-2; TRBD2 matches at 13 bases. J was trimmed by 5 bases and V by 8 bases; bases with no gene match: 5. Germline CDR1 reads WSHSY; CDR2 reads SAAADI. This CDR3 is 15 amino acids long. The CDR3 sequence: CASLGLAGETGELFF. CDR3 DNA sequence: TGCGCCAGCCTTGGACTAGCGGGAGAAACCGGGGAGCTGTTTTTT.

At least ten counts were recorded for this clonotype. The rearrangement uses TRBV12-3 or TRBV12-4 and TRBJ2-1; 11 nucleotides line up with TRBD1. The CDR3 loop spans 16 amino acids. J gave up 2 bases and V 5 bases, and 5 bases lay outside the gene matches. CDR3 coding DNA: TGTGCCAGCAGTGTCGGACAGGGGGCTACCTACAATGAGCAGTTCTTC. Its protein product is CASSVGQGATYNEQFF.

At least ten counts were recorded for this clonotype. The rearrangement joins TRBV3-1 to TRBJ1-5; no reliable D call. The length of the CDR3 is 14 residues. Deletions cut 1 base from V and 2 bases from J, with 6 bases between. Germline CDR1 and CDR2: LGHDT and YNNKEL (reference sequence). CDR3 region: CASSQVPGNQPQHF. The DNA of the CDR3 is TGTGCCAGCAGCCAAGTTCCCGGCAATCAGCCCCAGCATTTT.

The rearrangement uses TRBV9 and TRBJ2-6; the D is unclear. The length of the CDR3 is 16 residues. The V gene's germline CDR1 is SGDLS and CDR2 YYNGEE. Trimming took off 0 bases at V and 2 bases at J, with 9 bases between the two ends. The DNA for the CDR3 is TGTGCCAGCAGCGTAGATGGATTTCCTGGGGCCAACGTCCTGACTTTC. It translates to CASSVDGFPGANVLTF.